This T cell receptor beta chain was obtained from a study of spatial heterogeneity in lung cancer. Trimming cost V 0 bases and J 0 bases, with 9 bases left between them. The CDR3 has 16 amino acids. CDR1 and CDR2 (germline): SGDLS, YYNGEE. Every individual TCR cDNA molecule carried its own unique molecular identifier, which allowed correction of PCR and sequencing errors. TCRdb independently ran MiXCR on the 5' RACE reads; one entry per CDR3 protein. Altogether tens of thousands of distinct CDR3 sequences are present, approximately 21% being singletons, with the ten largest covering 6.2%. As to time point: sample taken at primary tumor resection. The authors sequenced whole RNA from tumor, nontumor lung or frozen PBMC without sorting.

The specimen was PBMCs, collected at surgery. This TCR was sampled from a male donor with early-stage non-small cell lung cancer. The chain uses TRBV9 and TRBJ2-2; D unresolved. CDR3: CASSVVPGSNTGELFF. In DNA, the CDR3 is TGTGCCAGCAGCGTAGTCCCAGGTTCGAACACCGGGGAGCTGTTTTTT. The full variable domain, its missing parts supplied by reference TRBV9 and TRBJ2-2, is DSGVTQTPKHLITATGQRVTLRCSPRSGDLSVYWYQQSLDQGLQFLIQYYNGEERAKGNILERFSAQQFPDLHSELNLSSLELGDSALYFCASSVVPGSNTGELFFGEGSRLTVL.